Below, one T cell receptor (beta chain) is given with its context. CDR3 length: 14 amino acids. The germline V gene encodes CDR1 MNHEY and CDR2 SVGAGI. V gave up 5 bases and J gave up 5 bases; unmatched junction bases: 9. The source of the sample is a study of glioma-infiltrating T cells. The iRepertoire nested amplicon-rescue multiplex PCR amplified TCR alpha and beta CDR3s from RNA. Tissue mRNA or PBMC total RNA, roughly 100-400 ng, went into one-step reverse transcription and amplification. TCRdb re-called the multiplex PCR reads through MiXCR, storing one row per CDR3 protein. Of about 190,000 distinct CDR3 sequences detected, approximately 30% appear once; the ten largest clones hold around 21%.

Material for sequencing was glioma tissue, nonneoplastic brain tissue, or PBMCs (not recorded which). The rearrangement links TRBV6-5 to TRBJ2-7; 7 bases are a match to TRBD1. The receptor was derived from a human donor with low-grade glioma or glioblastoma, undergoing nonglioma brain surgery, or in good health (not recorded which). This CDR3 reads CASSRRQGEDEQYF. The CDR3 DNA is TGTGCCAGCAGTAGGAGACAGGGTGAAGACGAGCAGTACTTC.